The table lists the clone carrying this T cell receptor beta chain with a few counts. The germline gives CDR1 MNHEY, CDR2 SVGAGI. The V gene lost 0 bases and the J gene lost 7 bases, with 10 bases spanning the gap. The CDR3 runs to 14 residues. In the authors' workflow: Using reference gene primer amplification, nucleated cell counts were estimated. This table comes from immunoSEQ multiplex PCR, and its TCRdb copy is limited to in-frame clones, with some not included. V and J calls and clone size are as listed in that table; D and trimming were resolved from the DNA. The sample lists roughly 41,000 clones, 88% occurring once. This entry comes from a study of blood T cell repertoires in COVID-19. Background on the study: The analysed material was cDNA or gDNA that came from T cells, B-cell-depleted T cells, or PBMCs.

Sequencing input: peripheral blood. V usage is TRBV6-5 and J usage is TRBJ1-5; D not certain. The TCR comes from a human donor in a cohort sampled during active COVID-19. CDR3 residues: CASSYSNSGQPQHF. Written as DNA, the CDR3 is TGTGCCAGCAGTTACTCGAACTCAGGACAGCCCCAGCATTTT.